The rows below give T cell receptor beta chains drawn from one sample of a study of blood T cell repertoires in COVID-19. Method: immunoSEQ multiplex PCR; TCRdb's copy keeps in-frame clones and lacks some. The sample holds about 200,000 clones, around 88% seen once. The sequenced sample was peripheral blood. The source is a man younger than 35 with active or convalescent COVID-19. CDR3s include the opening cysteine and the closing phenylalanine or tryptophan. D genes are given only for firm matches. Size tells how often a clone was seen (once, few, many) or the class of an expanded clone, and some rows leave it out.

TGTGCCAGCAGTGAAGGTGGGACAGCAGAAGAGACCCAGTACTTC CASSEGGTAEETQYF NA TRBD1 TRBJ2-5 TRBV6-1
TGTGCCAGCAGTGTAAAACCGGGGTCCTCGTCATACAGTCAGCCCCAGCATTTT CASSVKPGSSSYSQPQHF once NA TRBJ1-5 TRBV6-1
TGTGCCAGTAGTCAGGGACAGGGGGCCAAAAACATTCAGTACTTC CASSQGQGAKNIQYF NA TRBD1 TRBJ2-4 TRBV19
TGTGCCAGCAGCGCGGTATTCGACTTACCTCTCGAGCAGTACTTC CASSAVFDLPLEQYF NA NA TRBJ2-7 TRBV7-3
TGTGCCAGCAGCGTAGAATCCGGGGAAGATACGCAGTATTTT CASSVESGEDTQYF NA NA TRBJ2-3 TRBV9
TGTGCCTGGAGTGTGGGGAGTGGGACAAGGAATGAAAAACTGTTTTTT CAWSVGSGTRNEKLFF once NA TRBJ1-4 TRBV30
TGTGCCAGCAGCCCAGGGGGCGGGAGCTCCTACGAGCAGTACTTC CASSPGGGSSYEQYF NA NA TRBJ2-7 TRBV11-3
TGTGCCAGCAGCTTAGTAGGGGGCGCCGGCACTGAAGCTTTCTTT CASSLVGGAGTEAFF NA TRBD1 TRBJ1-1 TRBV7-9
TGTGCCAGCAGCTTAAGTTTGGACAGCCCCTACGAGCAGTACTTC CASSLSLDSPYEQYF NA NA TRBJ2-7 TRBV11-1
TGTGCCAGCAGCTTAGCACAGGGTGGTCAGCCCCAGCATTTT CASSLAQGGQPQHF NA NA TRBJ1-5 TRBV7-9
TGTGCCAGCAGCGTAAACGGGGGGGACAATGAGCAGTTCTTC CASSVNGGDNEQFF once TRBD2 TRBJ2-1 TRBV5-6
TGTGCCAGCAGCCGCGGGACAGGGGGGACGGATGAGCAGTTCTTC CASSRGTGGTDEQFF NA TRBD1 TRBJ2-1 TRBV11-2
TGTGCCAGCAGCTCGTTGGGTAGCGGGCCCTACGAGCAGTACTTC CASSSLGSGPYEQYF NA TRBD2 TRBJ2-7 TRBV7-9
TGTGCCAGCAGTGCCCTCTCGGGGGACAATCAGCCCCAGCATTTT CASSALSGDNQPQHF NA NA TRBJ1-5 TRBV28
TGTGCCTGTGACAGGGGTTGGTTAAGGGGCTACACCTTC CACDRGWLRGYTF NA TRBD1 TRBJ1-2 TRBV30
TGTGCCAGCAGCGTTGGACTAGCGATTTCCTACGAGCAGTACTTC CASSVGLAISYEQYF NA TRBD2 TRBJ2-7 TRBV5-8
TGTGCCAGCAGTACGGGCCAGGGGGTGGGTGAAGCTTTCTTT CASSTGQGVGEAFF NA TRBD1 TRBJ1-1 TRBV3-1/TRBV3-2
TGTGCCAGCAGCCAAGGCAGGGGCTATGGCTACACCTTC CASSQGRGYGYTF few NA TRBJ1-2 TRBV4-2
TGTGCCAGCTCAGTTAATGGTGGTGGGGGACTGCAAGCTTTCTTT CASSVNGGGGLQAFF NA NA TRBJ1-1 TRBV18
TGTGCCAGCAGCCACCGGGACAGGTGGGATCAGTTCTTC CASSHRDRWDQFF NA TRBD1 TRBJ2-1 TRBV5-4
TGCGCCAGCAGCCAAGATAGAATAGCGGGAGGAATAGATACGCAGTATTTT CASSQDRIAGGIDTQYF NA TRBD2 TRBJ2-3 TRBV4-3
TGTGCCACCAGCAGAGATCCCCCTATCTATAGCGGGAGGCTCGAGCTGTTTTTT CATSRDPPIYSGRLELFF NA TRBD2 TRBJ2-2 TRBV15
TGTGCCAGCAGCGGGACAGTCAATGAGCAGTTCTTC CASSGTVNEQFF NA TRBD1 TRBJ2-1 TRBV6-5
TGTGCCAGCAGCCAAGATTTTTCGTCCTACGAGCAGTACTTC CASSQDFSSYEQYF NA NA TRBJ2-7 TRBV4-2
TGTGCCACCAGTGATTCACTTCATCCTGCGGGAACAGATACGCAGTATTTT CATSDSLHPAGTDTQYF NA NA TRBJ2-3 TRBV24-1
TGCGCCAGCAGCATGGGACAGAATAGCAATCAGCCCCAGCATTTT CASSMGQNSNQPQHF once TRBD1 TRBJ1-5 TRBV4-1
TGTGCCAGTAGTTGGGCGGGAGAAATCGGGGAGCTGTTTTTT CASSWAGEIGELFF NA TRBD2 TRBJ2-2 TRBV19
TGTGCCAGCAACTCAGCGGTAGGGCAGCCCCAGCATTTT CASNSAVGQPQHF NA NA TRBJ1-5 TRBV12-3/TRBV12-4
TGCGCCAGCAGTGTCGGGGGAGGCTGGAACGAGCAGTACTTC CASSVGGGWNEQYF once NA TRBJ2-7 TRBV10-2
TGTGCCAGCAGTACCCACTACCCCGGCAATGAGCAGTTCTTC CASSTHYPGNEQFF few NA TRBJ2-1 TRBV6-2/TRBV6-3
TGCGCCAGCAGTCAATCACACAACCTCATTCAGTATGGCTACACCTTC CASSQSHNLIQYGYTF NA NA TRBJ1-2 TRBV23-1
TGTGCCAGCAGCCAGGACCCAGCGGGAGGGCCCATAGAGCAGTTCTTC CASSQDPAGGPIEQFF NA TRBD2 TRBJ2-1 TRBV4-2
TGTGCCTGGAATGGGGCAGAACATGCCAATCAGCCCCAGCATTTT CAWNGAEHANQPQHF few NA TRBJ1-5 TRBV30
TGTGCCATCCTGGACAGGGTCTATGGCTACACCTTC CAILDRVYGYTF NA TRBD1 TRBJ1-2 TRBV2
TGTGCCAGCAGGCCTATAGCGGGAGGGCTGTATGAGCAGTTCTTC CASRPIAGGLYEQFF NA TRBD2 TRBJ2-1 TRBV6-5
TGTGCCAGCAGTTACTCCTCAGCAGCAGGCAATGGCTACACCTTC CASSYSSAAGNGYTF NA NA TRBJ1-2 TRBV6-6
TGTGCCAGCAGTGGACAGATATATGGCTACACCTTC CASSGQIYGYTF NA NA TRBJ1-2 TRBV25-1
TGTGCCAGCAGCACCCATATAGCGGGATTCTACCCAGATACGCAGTATTTT CASSTHIAGFYPDTQYF once TRBD2 TRBJ2-3 TRBV9
TGTGCCAGCAGCCACGCGGACAGGCTGAACACTGAAGCTTTCTTT CASSHADRLNTEAFF NA TRBD1 TRBJ1-1 TRBV14
TGTGCCAACGAGGACAGGGGTTACGAGCAGTACTTC CANEDRGYEQYF NA TRBD1 TRBJ2-7 TRBV2
TGTGCCACCAGTGGTCACCGCAGGGACAGGGATAATCCCGGGGAGCTGTTTTTT CATSGHRRDRDNPGELFF once TRBD1 TRBJ2-2 TRBV24-1
TGTGCCAGCAGCTTAGAGGCGGGACCGGCCTACAATGAGCAGTTCTTC CASSLEAGPAYNEQFF once NA TRBJ2-1 TRBV11-2
TGTGCCAGCTCACCACCTCAGGGCCTGCACGAGCAGTACTTC CASSPPQGLHEQYF NA NA TRBJ2-7 TRBV18
TGTGCCAGCAGCCCACGGACTAGCGGGAGGGCCGAGCAGTACTTC CASSPRTSGRAEQYF NA TRBD2 TRBJ2-7 TRBV7-9
TGCGCCAGCAGCCAAGATAATTTAGTGAGTCAGCCCCAGCATTTT CASSQDNLVSQPQHF NA NA TRBJ1-5 TRBV4-3
TGTGCCAGCAGTCCCTCCGGGAGAGGGAACTATGGCTACACCTTC CASSPSGRGNYGYTF NA NA TRBJ1-2 TRBV28
TGTGCCAGCAGCTTTGGGACAGGGGATTCACCCCTCCACTTT CASSFGTGDSPLHF NA TRBD1 TRBJ1-6 TRBV5-6
TGTGCCAGCAGTCCCCTAGCGGATGAGCAGTTCTTC CASSPLADEQFF NA TRBD2 TRBJ2-1 TRBV28